These T cell receptor beta chains were read from a single sample in a study of T cell repertoires in cytomegalovirus infection. A single record per CDR3 protein comes from TCRdb applying MiXCR to the reads. This table has 150,000 or so distinct CDR3 sequences, about a quarter appearing once. Sequencing was performed on PBMCs. These receptor sequences come from a human donor in good health (CMV status not recorded). Some clones in this sample may be carry-over from other donors' samples. Each CDR3 is given with its conserved first and last residue. The order of the fields is V gene, J gene, clone size, D gene, CDR3 DNA, CDR3 protein. D genes are given only for firm matches. Size tells how often a clone was seen (once, few, many) or the class of an expanded clone, and some rows leave it out.

TRBV12-3/TRBV12-4	TRBJ2-7	NA	NA	TGTGCCAGCAGTCGGGACGGTACCTACGAGCAGTACTTC	CASSRDGTYEQYF
TRBV28	TRBJ1-2	NA	NA	TGTGCCAGCAGTCCTACGGGGGGCGGATTATATGGCTACACCTTC	CASSPTGGGLYGYTF
TRBV29-1	TRBJ1-4	once	NA	TGCAGCGTTGAAGGGGGCTCGGGTGAAAAACTGTTTTTT	CSVEGGSGEKLFF
TRBV7-2	TRBJ2-5	many	TRBD2	TGTGCCAGCAGCTTTAGCGGGGGGGCCCTATACCAAGAGACCCAGTACTTC	CASSFSGGALYQETQYF
TRBV28	TRBJ1-5	NA	TRBD1	TGTGCCAGCAATATACAGGGGGCACTTGGGCAGCCCCAGCATTTT	CASNIQGALGQPQHF
TRBV7-2	TRBJ1-2	many	TRBD1	TGTGCCAGCAGCCCGACAGGGGGCCCCTATGGCTACACCTTC	CASSPTGGPYGYTF
TRBV6-2/TRBV6-3	TRBJ1-1	few	TRBD1	TGTGCCAGCAGTGCCCGACAGGGTGGTGAAGCTTTCTTT	CASSARQGGEAFF
TRBV20-1	TRBJ2-5	few	TRBD1	TGCAGTGCTAGGGGCAGGGGGAGACAAGAGACCCAGTACTTC	CSARGRGRQETQYF
TRBV12-3/TRBV12-4	TRBJ1-4	NA	NA	TGTGCCAGCAGTTTATATCTCGGGGAGATACTGTTTTTT	CASSLYLGEILFF
TRBV7-2	TRBJ2-2	many	NA	TGTGCCAGCAGCTTAGTTACGACGGCCGGGGAGCTGTTTTTT	CASSLVTTAGELFF
TRBV29-1	TRBJ2-3	NA	NA	TGCAGCGTTCGGCTGCCTTCTAGCACAGATACGCAGTATTTT	CSVRLPSSTDTQYF
TRBV20-1	TRBJ2-5	NA	TRBD2	TGCAGTGCCCCCGGGACTAGCGGGAGGGCCGGAGAGACCCAGTACTTC	CSAPGTSGRAGETQYF
TRBV5-1	TRBJ2-3	few	NA	TGCGCCAGCAGCCGGGGGAGTCCATCAGATACGCAGTATTTT	CASSRGSPSDTQYF
TRBV7-9	TRBJ1-1	NA	TRBD1	TGTGCCAGCAGCCGCAGGGACAGCCCTAACACTGAAGCTTTCTTT	CASSRRDSPNTEAFF
TRBV20-1	TRBJ2-1	NA	TRBD2	TGCAGTGCTAGGGATCCAACTAGCGGGGGTACCAATGAGCAGTTCTTC	CSARDPTSGGTNEQFF
TRBV9	TRBJ2-7	NA	NA	TGTGCCAGCAGCGTAGGACAGGCGAGCTCCTACGAGCAGTACTTC	CASSVGQASSYEQYF
TRBV12-3/TRBV12-4	TRBJ1-5	few	TRBD1	TGTGCCAGCAGGCGGACAGGGAGTGCCTTGACCCAGCATTTT	CASRRTGSALTQHF
TRBV25-1	TRBJ2-7	many	TRBD1	TGTGCCAGCAGTGAATCGCTGACAGGGAGTTCCTACGAGCAGTACTTC	CASSESLTGSSYEQYF
TRBV2	TRBJ1-5	few	NA	TGTGCCACGGGGGCATATGTCTTTTCGCCCCAGCATTTT	CATGAYVFSPQHF
TRBV5-1	TRBJ2-5	NA	NA	TGCGCCAGCAGCTTGCAGGGAGATCGAGAGACCCAGTACTTC	CASSLQGDRETQYF
TRBV27	TRBJ2-4	NA	TRBD2	TGTGCCAGCACCCCGACTAGCGGGGGGAGAGGCAAAAACATTCAGTACTTC	CASTPTSGGRGKNIQYF
TRBV7-2	TRBJ2-7	many	TRBD2	TGTGCCAGCAGCTTAGATGCGGGAGCCCTCGAGCAGTACTTC	CASSLDAGALEQYF
TRBV6-1	TRBJ1-6	few	NA	TGTGCCAGCAGTTACGACGGGGAAGGCCTCTATAATTCACCCCTCCACTTT	CASSYDGEGLYNSPLHF
TRBV20-1	TRBJ2-3	NA	NA	TGCAGTGCTAGATTGATTCCGCTAACAGATACGCAGTATTTT	CSARLIPLTDTQYF
TRBV11-2	TRBJ1-2	NA	NA	TGTGCCAGCAGCTCTAGCGGGTACGGTGGCTACACCTTC	CASSSSGYGGYTF
TRBV10-3	TRBJ1-1	NA	NA	TGTGCCATCAGCCCCTCAGGAAGGGGAACTGAAGCTTTCTTT	CAISPSGRGTEAFF
TRBV7-2	TRBJ1-1	many	NA	TGTGCCAGCAGCCCCCCGGGACATTTTGAAGCTTTCTTT	CASSPPGHFEAFF
TRBV23-1	TRBJ2-1	many	NA	TGCGCCAGCAGTCAATTGGTGCATCGGGGAAGGTGGGAGCAGTTCTTC	CASSQLVHRGRWEQFF
TRBV7-2	TRBJ1-4	NA	TRBD1	TGTGCCAGCAGCCGTCACGGGACAGGAGAAAAACTGTTTTTT	CASSRHGTGEKLFF
TRBV18	TRBJ1-5	few	NA	TGTGCCAGCTCACCACTGGCAGGGGACGGTCAGCCCCAGCATTTT	CASSPLAGDGQPQHF
TRBV7-6	TRBJ2-3	few	TRBD2	TGTGCCAGCAGCATAAGCGGGGGGTTGGATACGCAGTATTTT	CASSISGGLDTQYF